This T cell receptor beta chain was obtained from a study of T cell changes during pregnancy in multiple sclerosis. The data were produced by immunoSEQ multiplex PCR, yet TCRdb's version contains in-frame clones alone and is incomplete. The table lists 30,000 to 40,000 clones, 91% of them singletons. The germline V gene encodes CDR1 ENHRY and CDR2 SYGVKD. This CDR3 spans 14 amino acids. Trimming cost V 2 bases and J 8 bases; bases outside gene matches: 4. The material was CD4+ T cells from peripheral blood mononuclear cells, obtained in the third trimester of pregnancy. This clonotype was sampled from a female donor in good health, enrolled as a control in a pregnancy study. The rearrangement uses TRBV10-3 and TRBJ1-4, with TRBD1 matching 8 bases. Here the CDR3 DNA reads TGTGCCATCAGTGAGGACAGGGGTAGGGAAAAACTGTTTTTT. Translating gives CAISEDRGREKLFF.